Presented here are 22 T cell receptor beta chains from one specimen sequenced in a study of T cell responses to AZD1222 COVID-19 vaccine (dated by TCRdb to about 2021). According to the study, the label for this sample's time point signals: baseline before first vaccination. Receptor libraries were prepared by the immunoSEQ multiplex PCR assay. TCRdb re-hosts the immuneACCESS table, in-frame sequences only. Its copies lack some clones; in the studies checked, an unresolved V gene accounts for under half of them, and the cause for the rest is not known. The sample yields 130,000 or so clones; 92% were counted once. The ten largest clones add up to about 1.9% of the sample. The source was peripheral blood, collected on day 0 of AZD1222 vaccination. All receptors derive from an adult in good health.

Here the CDR3 reads CASRVGADSNQPQHF. The CDR3 DNA follows: TGCGCCAGCAGGGTGGGGGCGGATAGCAATCAGCCCCAGCATTTT. The chain has TRBV5-1 and TRBJ1-5; maybe TRBD1 (6 bases). Germline CDR1 is SGHRS and CDR2 is YFSETQ. Trimming took off 5 bases at V and 0 bases at J, with 12 bases between the two ends. The CDR3 is made up of 15 amino acids.

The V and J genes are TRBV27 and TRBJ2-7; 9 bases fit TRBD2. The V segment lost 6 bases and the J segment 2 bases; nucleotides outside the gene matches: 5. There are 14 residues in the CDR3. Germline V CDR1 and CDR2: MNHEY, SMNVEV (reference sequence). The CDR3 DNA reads TGTGCCAGCAGCGCGGGGGGGTGGGCCTACGAGCAGTACTTC. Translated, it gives CASSAGGWAYEQYF.

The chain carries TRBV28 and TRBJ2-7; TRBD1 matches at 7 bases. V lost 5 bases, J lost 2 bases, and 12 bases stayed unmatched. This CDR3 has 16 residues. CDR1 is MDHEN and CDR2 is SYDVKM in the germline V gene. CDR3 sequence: CASSHRGQVDPYEQYF. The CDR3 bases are TGTGCCAGCAGTCACCGAGGACAGGTTGACCCCTACGAGCAGTACTTC.

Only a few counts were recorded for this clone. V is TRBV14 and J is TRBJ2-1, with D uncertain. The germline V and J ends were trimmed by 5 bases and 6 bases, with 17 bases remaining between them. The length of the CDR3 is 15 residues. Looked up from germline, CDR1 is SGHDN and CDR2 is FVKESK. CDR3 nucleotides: TGTGCCAGCAGCAAACAGCGATGGTACCTCAATGAGCAGTTCTTC. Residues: CASSKQRWYLNEQFF.

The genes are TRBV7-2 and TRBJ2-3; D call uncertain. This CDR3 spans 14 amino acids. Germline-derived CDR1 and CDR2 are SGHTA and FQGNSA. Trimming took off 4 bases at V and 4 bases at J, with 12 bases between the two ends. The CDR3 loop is CASSSLRHSDTQYF. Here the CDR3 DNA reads TGTGCCAGCAGCTCCTTAAGACATTCAGATACGCAGTATTTT.

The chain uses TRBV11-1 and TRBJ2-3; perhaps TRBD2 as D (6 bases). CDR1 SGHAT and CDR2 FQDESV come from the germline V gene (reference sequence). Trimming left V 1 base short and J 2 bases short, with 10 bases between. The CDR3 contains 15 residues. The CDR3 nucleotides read TGTGCCAGCAGCTTAGGACTAGATCCCACAGATACGCAGTATTTT. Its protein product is CASSLGLDPTDTQYF.

The CDR3 nucleotides read TGTGCCAGCAGCAAGTCCAACAGGGTGGATGGGTACGAGCAGTACTTC. It encodes CASSKSNRVDGYEQYF. The chain combines TRBV5-4 with TRBJ2-7; D may be TRBD1 (6 bases). Trimming took off 4 bases at V and 4 bases at J, with 21 bases between the two ends. The CDR3 spans 16 residues. From germline, CDR1 is SGHNT and CDR2 YYREEE (reference sequence).

The CDR3 sequence: CASSPLIGLGEAFF. Here the CDR3 DNA reads TGTGCCAGCTCACCCTTGATCGGGCTGGGTGAAGCTTTCTTT. This sequence joins TRBV18 and TRBJ1-1; unclear D gene. Deletions cut 3 bases from V and 7 bases from J, with 15 bases between. The CDR3 has 14 residues. Germline loops: CDR1 KGHSH, CDR2 LQKENI.

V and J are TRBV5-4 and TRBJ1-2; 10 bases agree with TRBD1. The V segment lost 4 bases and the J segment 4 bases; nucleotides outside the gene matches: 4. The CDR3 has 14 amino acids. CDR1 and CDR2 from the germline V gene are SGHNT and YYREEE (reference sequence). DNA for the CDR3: TGTGCCAGCAGCCCGACAGGGGGCGGCTATGGCTACACCTTC. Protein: CASSPTGGGYGYTF.

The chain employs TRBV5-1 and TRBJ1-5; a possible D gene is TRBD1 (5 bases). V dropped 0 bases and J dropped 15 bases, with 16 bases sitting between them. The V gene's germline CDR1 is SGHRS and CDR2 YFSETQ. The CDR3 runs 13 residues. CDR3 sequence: CASSLDIAGQWHF. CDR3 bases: TGCGCCAGCAGCTTGGATATTGCAGGGCAGTGGCATTTT.

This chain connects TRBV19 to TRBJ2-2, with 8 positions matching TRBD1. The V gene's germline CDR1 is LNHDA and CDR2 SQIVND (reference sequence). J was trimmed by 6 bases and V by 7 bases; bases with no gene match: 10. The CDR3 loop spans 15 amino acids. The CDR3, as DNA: TGTGCCAGTAATCTTTCCCCAGGGGGCTCCGGGGAGCTGTTTTTT. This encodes CASNLSPGGSGELFF.

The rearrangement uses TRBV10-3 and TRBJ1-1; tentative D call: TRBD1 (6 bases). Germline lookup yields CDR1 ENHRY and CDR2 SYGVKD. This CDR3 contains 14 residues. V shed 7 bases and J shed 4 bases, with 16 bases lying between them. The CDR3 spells CAITGDRGSTEAFF. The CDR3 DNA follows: TGTGCCATCACCGGAGATAGGGGGAGCACTGAAGCTTTCTTT.

The CDR3 region has the DNA TGCGCCAGCAGCTTGGGACAGGCCACTAGCACAGATACGCAGTATTTT. Encoded protein: CASSLGQATSTDTQYF. The V and J genes are TRBV5-1 and TRBJ2-3, with a weak D call TRBD1 (6 bases). The CDR3 spans 16 residues. Germline V gives CDR1 SGHRS, CDR2 YFSETQ. V gave up 0 bases and J gave up 0 bases, with 11 bases separating them.

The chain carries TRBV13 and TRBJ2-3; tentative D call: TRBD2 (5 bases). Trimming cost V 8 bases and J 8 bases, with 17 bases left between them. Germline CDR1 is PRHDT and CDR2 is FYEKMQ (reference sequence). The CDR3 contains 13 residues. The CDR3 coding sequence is TGTGCCAGCCAAACTAGTGCCGCGGGTACGCAGTATTTT. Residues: CASQTSAAGTQYF.

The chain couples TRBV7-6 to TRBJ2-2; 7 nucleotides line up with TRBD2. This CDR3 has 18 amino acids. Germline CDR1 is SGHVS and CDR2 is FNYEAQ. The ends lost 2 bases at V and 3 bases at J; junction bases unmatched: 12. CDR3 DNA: TGTGCCAGCAGCTTATTATCCTCGGGAGGTTTTTACACCGGGGAGCTGTTTTTT. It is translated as CASSLLSSGGFYTGELFF.

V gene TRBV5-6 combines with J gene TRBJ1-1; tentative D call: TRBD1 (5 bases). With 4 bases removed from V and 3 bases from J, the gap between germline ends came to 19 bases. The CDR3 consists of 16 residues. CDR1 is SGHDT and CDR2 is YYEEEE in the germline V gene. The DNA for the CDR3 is TGTGCCAGCAGCCTAGGGGACTCACGAACTTACACTGAAGCTTTCTTT. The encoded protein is CASSLGDSRTYTEAFF.

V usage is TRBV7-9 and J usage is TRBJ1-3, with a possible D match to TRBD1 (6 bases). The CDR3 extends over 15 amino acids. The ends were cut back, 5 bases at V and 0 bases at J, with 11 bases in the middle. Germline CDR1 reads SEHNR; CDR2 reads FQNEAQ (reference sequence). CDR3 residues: CASSDTGSSGNTIYF. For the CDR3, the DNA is TGTGCCAGCAGCGACACAGGGAGCTCTGGAAACACCATATATTTT.

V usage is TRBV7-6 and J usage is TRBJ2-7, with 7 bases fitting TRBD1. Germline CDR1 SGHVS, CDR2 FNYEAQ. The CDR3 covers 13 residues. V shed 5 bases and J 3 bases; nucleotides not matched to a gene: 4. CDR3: CASSPRQGYEQYF. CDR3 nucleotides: TGTGCCAGCAGCCCACGACAGGGCTACGAGCAGTACTTC. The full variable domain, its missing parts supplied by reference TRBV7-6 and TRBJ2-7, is GAGVSQSPRYKVTKRGQDVALRCDPISGHVSLYWYRQALGQGPEFLTYFNYEAQQDKSGLPNDRFSAERPEGSISTLTIQRTEQRDSAMYRCASSPRQGYEQYFGPGTRLTVT.

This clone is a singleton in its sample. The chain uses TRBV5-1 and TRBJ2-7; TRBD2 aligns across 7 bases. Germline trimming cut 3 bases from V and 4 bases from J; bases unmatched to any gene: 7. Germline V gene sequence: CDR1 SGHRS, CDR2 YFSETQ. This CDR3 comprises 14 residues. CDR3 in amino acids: CASSSGLVPYEQYF. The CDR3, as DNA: TGCGCCAGCAGCTCAGGACTAGTCCCGTACGAGCAGTACTTC.

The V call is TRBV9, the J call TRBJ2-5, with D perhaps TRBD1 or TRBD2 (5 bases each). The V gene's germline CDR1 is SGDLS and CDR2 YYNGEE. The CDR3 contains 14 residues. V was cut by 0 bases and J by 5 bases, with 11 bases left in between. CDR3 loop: CASSVDVGDETQYF. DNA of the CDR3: TGTGCCAGCAGCGTAGATGTGGGGGATGAGACCCAGTACTTC.

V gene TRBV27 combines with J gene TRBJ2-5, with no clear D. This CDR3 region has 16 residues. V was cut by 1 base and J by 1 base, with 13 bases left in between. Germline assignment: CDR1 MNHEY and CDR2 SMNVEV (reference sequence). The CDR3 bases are TGTGCCAGCAGTTTATGGGCCCCGGAGCTCCAAGAGACCCAGTACTTC. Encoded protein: CASSLWAPELQETQYF.

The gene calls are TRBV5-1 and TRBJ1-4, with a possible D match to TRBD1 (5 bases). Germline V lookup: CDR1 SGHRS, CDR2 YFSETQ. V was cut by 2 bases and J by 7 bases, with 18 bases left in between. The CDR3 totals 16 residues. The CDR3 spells CASSFPGHPWGEKLFF. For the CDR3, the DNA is TGCGCCAGCAGCTTCCCCGGACATCCGTGGGGTGAAAAACTGTTTTTT.